These 12 T cell receptor beta chains were sequenced from one sample in a study of blood T cells in healthy people across ages. A second about 6 to 11 cycle PCR used barcoded and J-beta primers. TCRdb redid the calling of the 5' RACE reads with MiXCR, one entry per CDR3 protein. The sample lists roughly 2 million distinct CDR3 sequences, about 50% occurring once. The material sequenced was blood. All receptors come from a woman aged 40 to 55 in good health.

The V call is TRBV6-2 or TRBV6-3, the J call TRBJ2-1; no clear D. Matching the DNA end better, TRBJ2-7 makes the J call doubtful. Germline V gene data show CDR1 as MNHEY and CDR2 as SVGEGT. CDR3 length: 16 residues. The CDR3 DNA reads TGTGCCAGCAGTTACTCCCTCAAAACCTCCTACAATGAGCAGTACTTC. Its protein is CASSYSLKTSYNEQYF.

The J gene is TRBJ2-7, the V gene TRBV20-1, with 9 bases matching TRBD1. V dropped 3 bases and J dropped 4; count of bases not matched to a gene: 7. There are 14 residues in the CDR3. The germline V gene has CDR1 DFQATT and CDR2 SNEGSKA (reference sequence). CDR3 amino acids: CSARNRGQGYEQYF. The CDR3 DNA is TGCAGTGCTAGGAACAGAGGACAGGGGTACGAGCAGTACTTC.

A few counts support this clonotype. The chain employs TRBV27 and TRBJ2-3, with D perhaps TRBD2 (5 bases). Germline assignment: CDR1 MNHEY and CDR2 SMNVEV (reference sequence). CDR3 size: 12 residues. V lost 8 bases to trimming and J lost 4 bases, with 10 bases between them. The CDR3 DNA sequence: TGTGCCAGCGGGGAGATTGCAGATACGCAGTATTTT. As protein: CASGEIADTQYF.

This chain links TRBV24-1 with TRBJ2-1; 10 nucleotides line up with TRBD2. V shed 1 base and J 4 bases; nucleotides not matched to a gene: 6. CDR1 and CDR2 (germline): KGHDR, SFDVKD. This CDR3 has 17 amino acids. The chain's CDR3 is CATSDLTAGGLYNEQFF. The CDR3 bases are TGTGCCACCAGTGATTTAACAGCGGGGGGGCTTTACAATGAGCAGTTCTTC.

This chain joins TRBV28 and TRBJ2-1; TRBD2 agrees at 10 bases. The CDR3 sequence is 13 residues long. Per the germline V gene, CDR1 is MDHEN and CDR2 is SYDVKM. Losses at the gene ends were 8 bases for V and 4 bases for J; bases not matched to a gene: 2. CDR3 protein: CASQLAGYNEQFF. The CDR3 DNA reads as TGTGCCAGCCAACTAGCGGGATACAATGAGCAGTTCTTC.

This clonotype has more than one count but fewer than ten. The J gene is TRBJ2-5, the V gene TRBV12-3 or TRBV12-4; TRBD2 might be the D (6 bases). The CDR3 is 13 residues long. With 1 base removed from V and 11 bases from J, the gap between germline ends came to 14 bases. The CDR3 sequence: CASSLGGVREQYF. CDR3 sequence (DNA): TGTGCCAGCAGTTTAGGGGGGGTGAGGGAGCAGTACTTC.

The chain joins TRBV24-1 to TRBJ2-1; a weak D match, TRBD1 (6 bases). Germline V CDR1 and CDR2: KGHDR, SFDVKD. The germline V and J ends were trimmed by 7 bases and 3 bases, with 15 bases remaining between them. This CDR3 is 15 amino acids long. The CDR3 sequence is CATSLTGTFYNEQFF. DNA of the CDR3: TGTGCCACCAGCCTGACAGGTACATTCTACAATGAGCAGTTCTTC.

The chain couples TRBV20-1 to TRBJ2-5; unclear D gene. The CDR3 has 14 residues. The germline V gene has CDR1 DFQATT and CDR2 SNEGSKA (reference sequence). Trimming removed 5 bases at V and 5 bases at J, with 18 bases between. CDR3 in amino acids: CSAPSSKSWETQYF. CDR3 DNA: TGCAGTGCTCCCTCTTCGAAAAGTTGGGAGACCCAGTACTTC.

This clonotype was counted a single time. The chain links TRBV4-2 to TRBJ1-6; D uncertain. Per germline, CDR1 LGHNA and CDR2 YNFKEQ. The V end was cut by 0 bases, the J end by 2 bases, with 14 bases between. The CDR3 contains 18 residues. CDR3 sequence (DNA): TGTGCCAGCAGCCAAGACGCGGGAACGGCAACCTATAATTCACCCCTCCACTTT. Translating gives CASSQDAGTATYNSPLHF.

Comment on this clonotype: This clone may be a read error of a much larger clone one base away. V gene TRBV6-2 or TRBV6-3 combines with J gene TRBJ2-5, with D perhaps TRBD1 or TRBD2 (5 bases each). The CDR3 runs to 14 residues. From germline, CDR1 is MNHEY and CDR2 SVGEGT. The CDR3, as DNA: TGTGCCAGCAGTTACTCGAAGGGGTGGGAGATCCAGTACTTC. The encoded protein is CASSYSKGWEIQYF.

The CDR3 sequence: CASSSQKTSLLSTDTQYF. The CDR3 nucleotides read TGTGCCAGCAGCTCCCAAAAGACTAGCTTACTGAGCACAGATACGCAGTATTTT. The V gene is TRBV7-3, the J gene TRBJ2-3, with 7 bases identical to TRBD2. Germline values: CDR1 SGHTA, CDR2 FQGTGA. The CDR3 consists of 18 residues. V was pared by 4 bases and J by 0 bases, with 13 bases of the junction left unmatched. The full variable domain, with the rest looked up from reference TRBV7-3 and TRBJ2-3, is GAGVSQTPSNKVTEKGKYVELRCDPISGHTALYWYRQSLGQGPEFLIYFQGTGAADDSGLPNDRFFAVRPEGSVSTLKIQRTERGDSAVYLCASSSQKTSLLSTDTQYFGPGTRLTVL.

Only a few counts were recorded for this clonotype. The chain employs TRBV5-1 and TRBJ2-5, with 11 bases that match TRBD1. With 6 bases clipped from V and 2 bases from J, the junction kept 3 bases outside the gene matches. The CDR3 runs to 14 residues. Per the germline V gene, CDR1 is SGHRS and CDR2 is YFSETQ. As DNA, the CDR3 is TGCGCCAGCAACTGGGACAGGGGGCAAGAGACCCAGTACTTC. The encoded protein is CASNWDRGQETQYF.